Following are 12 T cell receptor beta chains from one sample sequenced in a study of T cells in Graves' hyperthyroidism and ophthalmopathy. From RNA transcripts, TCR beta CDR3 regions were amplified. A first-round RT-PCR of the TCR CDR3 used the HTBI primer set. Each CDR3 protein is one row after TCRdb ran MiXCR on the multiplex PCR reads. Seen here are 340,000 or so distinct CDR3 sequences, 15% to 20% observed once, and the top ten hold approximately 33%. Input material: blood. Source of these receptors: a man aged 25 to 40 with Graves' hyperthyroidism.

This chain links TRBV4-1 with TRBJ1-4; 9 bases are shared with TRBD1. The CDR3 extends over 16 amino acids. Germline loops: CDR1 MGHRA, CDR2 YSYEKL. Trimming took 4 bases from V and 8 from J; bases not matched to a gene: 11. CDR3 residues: CASSLRRDRVLEKLFF. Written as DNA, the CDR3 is TGCGCCAGCAGCCTAAGACGGGACAGGGTGTTAGAAAAACTGTTTTTT.

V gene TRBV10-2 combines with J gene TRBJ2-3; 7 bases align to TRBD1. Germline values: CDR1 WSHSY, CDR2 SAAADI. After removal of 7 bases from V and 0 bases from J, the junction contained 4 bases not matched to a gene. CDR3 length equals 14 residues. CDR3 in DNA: TGCGCCAGCAAACCAGGGGGTAGCACAGATACGCAGTATTTT. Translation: CASKPGGSTDTQYF.

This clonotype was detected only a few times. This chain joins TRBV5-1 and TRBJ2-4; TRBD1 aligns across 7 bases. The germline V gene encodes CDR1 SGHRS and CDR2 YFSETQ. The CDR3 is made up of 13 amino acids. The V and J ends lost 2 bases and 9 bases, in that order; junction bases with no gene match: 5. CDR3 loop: CASSLDTGAIQYF. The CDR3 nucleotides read TGCGCCAGCAGCTTAGATACAGGGGCCATTCAGTACTTC.

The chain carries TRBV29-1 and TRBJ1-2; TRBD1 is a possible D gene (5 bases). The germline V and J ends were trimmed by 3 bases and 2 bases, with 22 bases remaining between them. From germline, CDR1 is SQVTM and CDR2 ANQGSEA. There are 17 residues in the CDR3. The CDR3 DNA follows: TGCAGCGTTGATCCGGGGGACGCTGTGGCCGAGAACTATGGCTACACCTTC. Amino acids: CSVDPGDAVAENYGYTF.

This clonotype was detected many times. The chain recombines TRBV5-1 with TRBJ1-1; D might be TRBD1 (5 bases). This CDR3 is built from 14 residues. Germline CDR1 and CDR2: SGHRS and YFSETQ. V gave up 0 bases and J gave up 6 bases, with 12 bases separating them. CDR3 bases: TGCGCCAGCAGCTTGGGGGAGGGGTTCCCTGAAGCTTTCTTT. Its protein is CASSLGEGFPEAFF.

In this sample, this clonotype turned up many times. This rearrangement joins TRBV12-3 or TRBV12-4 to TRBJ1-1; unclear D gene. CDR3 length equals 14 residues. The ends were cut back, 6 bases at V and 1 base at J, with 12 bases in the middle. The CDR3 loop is CASSPFDTNTEAFF. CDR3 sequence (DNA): TGTGCCAGCAGCCCATTCGACACGAACACTGAAGCTTTCTTT.

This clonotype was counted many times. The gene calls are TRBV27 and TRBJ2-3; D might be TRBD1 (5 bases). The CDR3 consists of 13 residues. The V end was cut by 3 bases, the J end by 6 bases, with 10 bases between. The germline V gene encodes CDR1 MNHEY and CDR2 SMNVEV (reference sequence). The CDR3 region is CASSFLGADTQYF. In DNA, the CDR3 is TGTGCCAGCAGTTTTTTAGGGGCGGATACGCAGTATTTT.

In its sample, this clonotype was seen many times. The CDR3 DNA sequence: TGTGCCAGCACCAAGGAGCTAGCGGGAGTGCACGAGCAGTACTTC. It yields the protein CASTKELAGVHEQYF. The chain has TRBV28 and TRBJ2-7, with TRBD2 identical over 10 bases. Germline V gene data show CDR1 as MDHEN and CDR2 as SYDVKM. The CDR3 loop spans 15 amino acids. J gave up 5 bases and V 7 bases, and 11 bases lay outside the gene matches.

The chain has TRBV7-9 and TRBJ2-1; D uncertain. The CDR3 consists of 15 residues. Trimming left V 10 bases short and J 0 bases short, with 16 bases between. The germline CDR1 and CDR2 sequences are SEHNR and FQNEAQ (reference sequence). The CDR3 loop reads CATLRSDTSYNEQFF. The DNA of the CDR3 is TGTGCCACCCTCCGGAGCGACACCTCCTACAATGAGCAGTTCTTC. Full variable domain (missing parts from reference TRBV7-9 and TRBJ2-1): DTGVSQNPRHKITKRGQNVTFRCDPISEHNRLYWYRQTLGQGPEFLTYFQNEAQLEKSRLLSDRFSAERPKGSFSTLEIQRTEQGDSAMYLCATLRSDTSYNEQFFGPGTRLTVL.

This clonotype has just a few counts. The CDR3 spells CASSPSWESEQFF. As DNA, the CDR3 is TGTGCCAGCAGCCCATCCTGGGAATCGGAGCAGTTCTTC. The chain uses TRBV5-5 and TRBJ2-1; no clear D. The CDR3 runs to 13 residues. Trimming removed 4 bases from V and 10 bases from J, with 15 bases in between. Germline V gene lookup returns CDR1 SGHKS and CDR2 YYEKEE (reference sequence).

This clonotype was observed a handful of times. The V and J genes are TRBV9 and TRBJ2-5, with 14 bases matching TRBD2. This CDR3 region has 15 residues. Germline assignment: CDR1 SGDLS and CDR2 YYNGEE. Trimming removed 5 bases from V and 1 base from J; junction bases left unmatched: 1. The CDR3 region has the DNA TGTGCCAGCAGTGGGACTAGCGGGAGCCAAGAGACCCAGTACTTC. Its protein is CASSGTSGSQETQYF.

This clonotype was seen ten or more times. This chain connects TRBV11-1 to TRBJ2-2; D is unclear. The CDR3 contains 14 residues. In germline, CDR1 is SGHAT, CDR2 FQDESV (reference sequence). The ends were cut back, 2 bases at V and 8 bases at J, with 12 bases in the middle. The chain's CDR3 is CASSLRPRGGELFF. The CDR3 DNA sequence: TGTGCCAGCAGCTTAAGGCCCCGCGGTGGGGAGCTGTTTTTT.